The 26 T cell receptor beta chains below come from one sample, sequenced in a study of post-analysis software for immune sequencing data. The TCR beta cDNA libraries carried unique molecular identifiers. TCRdb used MiXCR to reprocess the PCR reads, holding one entry per CDR3 protein. The sample holds hundreds of thousands of distinct CDR3 sequences, approximately 37% seen once. No antigen has been assigned to these receptors. Broader study findings: In patients, roughly five TRBV segments were more frequent than in controls, with TRBV5-6, TRBV5-1 and TRBV20-1 among them.

Sequences were obtained from blood. Source of these receptors: a girl aged 2 to 9 with multiple sclerosis.

The chain is built from TRBV6-5 and TRBJ1-6, with D hard to call. Germline V gene data show CDR1 as MNHEY and CDR2 as SVGAGI. The CDR3 runs 14 residues. Trimming removed 4 bases from V and 8 bases from J, with 12 bases in between. The CDR3 loop reads CASSLQESDSPLHF. The DNA of the CDR3 is TGTGCCAGCAGTTTACAAGAATCTGATTCACCCCTCCACTTT.

The chain uses TRBV20-1 and TRBJ1-5; TRBD1 is a possible D gene (5 bases). Trimming removed 6 bases from V and 3 bases from J, with 18 bases in between. Looked up from germline, CDR1 is DFQATT and CDR2 is SNEGSKA (reference sequence). CDR3 length: 15 amino acids. The chain's CDR3 is CSALGPGITNQPQHF. The CDR3, as DNA: TGCAGTGCCTTGGGGCCGGGAATAACCAATCAGCCCCAGCATTTT.

This clonotype was seen only a few times. The J gene is TRBJ2-7, the V gene TRBV29-1; 13 nucleotides match TRBD2. Germline CDR1 is SQVTM and CDR2 is ANQGSEA. Trimming removed 1 base from V and 5 bases from J; junction bases left unmatched: 2. CDR3 length equals 14 residues. CDR3 nucleotides: TGCAGCGTTGAAGTCACTAGCGGGAGGGACGAGCAGTACTTC. Amino acid sequence: CSVEVTSGRDEQYF.

V and J are TRBV6-2 or TRBV6-3 and TRBJ1-1, with D uncertain. CDR3 length: 12 residues. V was cut by 6 bases and J by 5 bases, with 10 bases left in between. Looked up from germline, CDR1 is MNHEY and CDR2 is SVGEGT. The CDR3 is CASSSDITEAFF. As DNA, the CDR3 is TGTGCCAGCAGCTCTGACATTACTGAAGCTTTCTTT.

This clonotype turned up a few times. V and J are TRBV3-1 and TRBJ2-5; D is unclear. CDR3 size: 17 residues. Between the trimmed V and J ends, which lost 0 bases and 1 base, there was a span of 15 bases. Germline loops: CDR1 LGHDT, CDR2 YNNKEL (reference sequence). The CDR3 is CASSQERSQALQETQYF. CDR3 sequence (DNA): TGTGCCAGCAGCCAAGAGAGGTCTCAGGCGCTCCAAGAGACCCAGTACTTC.

V gene TRBV27 combines with J gene TRBJ2-1; 9 bases are a match to TRBD1. Germline lookup yields CDR1 MNHEY and CDR2 SMNVEV (reference sequence). V was clipped by 1 base and J by 3 bases; unmatched bases: 4. This CDR3 comprises 16 residues. CDR3 loop: CASSLWGTGIYNEQFF. The CDR3 DNA reads as TGTGCCAGCAGTTTATGGGGGACAGGGATCTACAATGAGCAGTTCTTC.

The sample holds a few counts of this clonotype. The genes are TRBV3-1 and TRBJ2-1; 8 positions agree with TRBD2. This CDR3 is built from 20 residues. Germline loops: CDR1 LGHDT, CDR2 YNNKEL (reference sequence). The V segment lost 0 bases and the J segment 2 bases; nucleotides outside the gene matches: 15. The CDR3, as DNA: TGTGCCAGCAGCCAAGAGATCGACTACGGTACTAGCGGTCCCTACAATGAGCAGTTCTTC. Its translation: CASSQEIDYGTSGPYNEQFF.

V is TRBV5-1 and J is TRBJ2-1; TRBD2 aligns across 7 bases. With 4 bases clipped from V and 9 bases from J, the junction kept 4 bases outside the gene matches. CDR3 length: 12 amino acids. Germline loops: CDR1 SGHRS, CDR2 YFSETQ. CDR3 nucleotides: TGCGCCAGCAGCAACACGGGAGGTGAGCAGTTCTTC. Amino acid sequence: CASSNTGGEQFF.

This sequence joins TRBV3-1 and TRBJ2-1; TRBD1 matches 7 bases. V was clipped by 5 bases and J by 9 bases; unmatched bases: 7. The V gene's germline CDR1 is LGHDT and CDR2 YNNKEL (reference sequence). The CDR3 length is 13 residues. The CDR3 region is CASSAQQGTEQFF. CDR3 sequence (DNA): TGTGCCAGCAGCGCCCAACAGGGGACTGAGCAGTTCTTC.

This chain links TRBV20-1 with TRBJ1-2, with a possible D match to TRBD1 (5 bases). This CDR3 has 15 amino acids. Germline V lookup: CDR1 DFQATT, CDR2 SNEGSKA (reference sequence). The V end lost 0 bases, the J end lost 8 bases, and 19 bases lay between the germline ends. DNA of the CDR3: TGCAGTGCTAGAGATCCAGGACGCCCGAGGGGAGGCTACACCTTC. It translates to CSARDPGRPRGGYTF.

The CDR3 bases are TGTGCCAGCAGCTTAAGACAGGGAGGTGGAGGAGCCAACTATGGCTACACCTTC. Its protein is CASSLRQGGGGANYGYTF. The chain is built from TRBV7-9 and TRBJ1-2; 7 nucleotides line up with TRBD1. V trimming: 2 bases; J trimming: 2 bases; junction bases outside the gene matches: 14. This CDR3 contains 18 residues. Germline V gives CDR1 SEHNR, CDR2 FQNEAQ (reference sequence). The variable domain in full, completed from reference TRBV7-9 and TRBJ1-2, reads DTGVSQNPRHKITKRGQNVTFRCDPISEHNRLYWYRQTLGQGPEFLTYFQNEAQLEKSRLLSDRFSAERPKGSFSTLEIQRTEQGDSAMYLCASSLRQGGGGANYGYTFGSGTRLTVV.

The chain has TRBV2 and TRBJ2-5, with TRBD2 matching 7 bases. The DNA end lines up better with TRBJ2-7; the J call may be wrong. From germline, CDR1 is SNHLY and CDR2 FYNNEI. The length of the CDR3 is 14 residues. This chain's CDR3 is CASSQVGGYYEQYF. The DNA for the CDR3 is TGTGCCAGCAGCCAAGTCGGGGGGTACTACGAGCAGTACTTC.

CDR3 loop: CASSQPRQGTEAFF. CDR3 bases: TGTGCCAGCAGTCAACCAAGACAGGGCACTGAAGCTTTCTTT. V gene TRBV28 combines with J gene TRBJ1-1; 7 nucleotides match TRBD1. The germline V gene encodes CDR1 MDHEN and CDR2 SYDVKM. This CDR3 contains 14 residues. V dropped 5 bases and J dropped 4; count of bases not matched to a gene: 7.

The rearrangement links TRBV4-3 to TRBJ2-5, with TRBD2 as a possible D gene (6 bases). The J call is uncertain, as TRBJ2-7 better fits the DNA end. Germline lookup yields CDR1 LGHNA and CDR2 YSLEER. The CDR3 covers 13 residues. The chain's CDR3 is CASSQGLGYEQYF. The CDR3 DNA reads TGCGCCAGCAGCCAAGGACTAGGCTACGAGCAGTACTTC.

The chain combines TRBV7-3 with TRBJ2-3; no clear D gene. The CDR3 is made up of 14 amino acids. Trimming left V 5 bases short and J 2 bases short, with 11 bases between. Germline V gives CDR1 SGHTA, CDR2 FQGTGA. The CDR3 sequence is CASSRRRDTDTQYF. CDR3 bases: TGTGCCAGCAGCCGACGCCGAGACACAGATACGCAGTATTTT.

Concerning this clonotype: A junction boundary mismatches the germline segment, possibly from a read error. This chain connects TRBV28 to TRBJ2-1, with 9 bases matching TRBD2. This CDR3 is 14 amino acids long. Germline CDR1 reads MDHEN; CDR2 reads SYDVKM. The CDR3 DNA is TGTGCCGGCAGTCAAGCGGGAGGTATCGATGAGCAGTTCTTC. Its translation is CAGSQAGGIDEQFF.

The chain couples TRBV28 to TRBJ2-1, with TRBD2 matching over 10 bases. Germline V CDR1 and CDR2: MDHEN, SYDVKM. After removal of 4 bases from V and 10 bases from J, the junction contained 10 bases not matched to a gene. This CDR3 has 15 residues. The CDR3 sequence: CASSSRTSGDGEQFF. CDR3 sequence (DNA): TGTGCCAGCAGTTCCCGGACTAGCGGAGATGGGGAGCAGTTCTTC.

The chain has TRBV7-3 and TRBJ2-5; D unresolved. The end of the DNA is better explained by TRBJ2-7, so the J call may be wrong. CDR1 is SGHTA and CDR2 is FQGTGA in the germline V gene. This CDR3 is built from 15 residues. The CDR3 DNA reads TGTGCCAGCAGCCCATCACGGGTCCCTTCGGGCGAGCAGTACTTC. Encoded protein: CASSPSRVPSGEQYF.

Comment on this clonotype: Relative to the germline gene, one junction end is altered; a read error may explain this. V is TRBV15 and J is TRBJ1-1, with D perhaps matching TRBD1 (5 bases). The CDR3 is 12 residues long. Germline values: CDR1 LNHNV, CDR2 YYDKDF (reference sequence). CDR3 coding DNA: TGTGTCACCAGCAGAGATGACAGAAAAGCTTTCTTT. This encodes CVTSRDDRKAFF. The whole variable domain, remainder taken from reference TRBV15 and TRBJ1-1, is DAMVIQNPRYQVTQFGKPVTLSCSQTLNHNVMYWYQQKSSQAPKLLFHYYDKDFNNEADTPDNFQSRRPNTSFCFLDIRSPGLGDTAMYLCVTSRDDRKAFFGQGTRLTVV.

This clonotype turned up a few times. V gene TRBV5-5 combines with J gene TRBJ2-3; no definite D call. V gave up 4 bases and J gave up 3 bases, with 9 bases separating them. The CDR3 runs 13 residues. Germline assignment: CDR1 SGHKS and CDR2 YYEKEE (reference sequence). This chain's CDR3 is CASSRVTTDTQYF. The CDR3 region has the DNA TGTGCCAGCAGCCGGGTCACGACAGATACGCAGTATTTT.

The chain combines TRBV20-1 with TRBJ2-2; the D gene is possibly TRBD1 (6 bases). From germline, CDR1 is DFQATT and CDR2 SNEGSKA (reference sequence). This CDR3 is built from 15 residues. V was cut by 7 bases and J by 7 bases, with 22 bases left in between. The CDR3 nucleotides read TGCAGTGTCAAGCTCTCAGGGGCTCGTAACGGGGAGCTGTTTTTT. Its protein product is CSVKLSGARNGELFF.

This chain connects TRBV4-2 to TRBJ2-4; possible D gene TRBD1, 5 bases. TRBJ2-7 explains the end of the DNA better; the J call may be wrong. Germline values: CDR1 LGHNA, CDR2 YNFKEQ. This CDR3 spans 13 amino acids. This CDR3 reads CASSQSGTYEQYF. The CDR3 region has the DNA TGTGCCAGCAGCCAATCAGGGACCTACGAGCAGTACTTC.

This clonotype was counted between two and nine times. The chain employs TRBV10-3 and TRBJ1-4; TRBD1 might be the D (5 bases). Germline-derived CDR1 and CDR2 are ENHRY and SYGVKD. V was cut by 4 bases and J by 0 bases, with 18 bases left in between. This CDR3 region has 18 residues. The CDR3 protein is CAISASRGSQATNEKLFF. In DNA, the CDR3 is TGTGCCATCAGTGCATCAAGGGGCAGTCAAGCAACTAATGAAAAACTGTTTTTT.

The chain recombines TRBV12-3 or TRBV12-4 with TRBJ1-5, with D unclear. This CDR3 has 15 amino acids. Trimming took 3 bases from V and 0 from J, leaving 9 bases between them. The CDR3 loop reads CASSFAPYSNQPQHF. The CDR3 DNA sequence: TGTGCCAGCAGTTTTGCCCCATATAGCAATCAGCCCCAGCATTTT.

This clonotype was observed a handful of times. CDR3 sequence (DNA): TGTGCCAGCAGTAGCCCATCGAGGGCCACTGAAGCTTTCTTT. Translating it yields CASSSPSRATEAFF. The V call is TRBV28, the J call TRBJ1-1; D gene ambiguous. Germline CDR1 is MDHEN and CDR2 is SYDVKM. The CDR3 covers 14 residues. Trimming cost V 5 bases and J 4 bases, with 14 bases left between them.

This clonotype was observed a handful of times. This chain links TRBV5-1 with TRBJ2-3; tentatively, D is TRBD2 (5 bases). Trimming took 3 bases from V and 6 from J, leaving 11 bases between them. The CDR3 has 13 residues. Germline V gene data show CDR1 as SGHRS and CDR2 as YFSETQ. As DNA, the CDR3 is TGCGCCAGCAGCTCACTAGTACCGGATACGCAGTATTTT. Its translation: CASSSLVPDTQYF. The entire variable domain, with the rest obtained from reference TRBV5-1 and TRBJ2-3, is as follows: KAGVTQTPRYLIKTRGQQVTLSCSPISGHRSVSWYQQTPGQGLQFLFEYFSETQRNKGNFPGRFSGRQFSNSRSEMNVSTLELGDSALYLCASSSLVPDTQYFGPGTRLTVL.